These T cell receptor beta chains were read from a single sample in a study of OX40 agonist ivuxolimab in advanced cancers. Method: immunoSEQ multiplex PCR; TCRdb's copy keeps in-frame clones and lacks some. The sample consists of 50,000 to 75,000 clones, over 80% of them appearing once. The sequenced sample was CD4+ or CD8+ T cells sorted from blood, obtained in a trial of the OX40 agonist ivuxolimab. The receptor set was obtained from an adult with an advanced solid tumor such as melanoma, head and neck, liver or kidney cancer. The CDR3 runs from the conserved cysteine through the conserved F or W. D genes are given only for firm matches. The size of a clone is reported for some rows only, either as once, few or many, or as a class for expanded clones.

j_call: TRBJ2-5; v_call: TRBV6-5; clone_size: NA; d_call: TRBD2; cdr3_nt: TGTGCCAGCAGTCGCCGACTAGCGGGGCTGGAGACCCAGTACTTC; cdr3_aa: CASSRRLAGLETQYF
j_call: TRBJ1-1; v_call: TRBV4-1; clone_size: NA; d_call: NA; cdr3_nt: TGCGCCAGCAGCCAAGATATCGAGGGAAGAGCTTTCTTT; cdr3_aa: CASSQDIEGRAFF
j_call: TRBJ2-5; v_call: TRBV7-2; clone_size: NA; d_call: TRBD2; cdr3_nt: TGTGCCAGCAGCTTATTAGCGGGAGGGGAGACCCAGTACTTC; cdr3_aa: CASSLLAGGETQYF
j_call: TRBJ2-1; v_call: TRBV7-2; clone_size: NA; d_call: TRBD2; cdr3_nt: TGTGCCAGCAGCTCCACCGGGACTAGCGCATACAATGAGCAGTTCTTC; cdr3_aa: CASSSTGTSAYNEQFF
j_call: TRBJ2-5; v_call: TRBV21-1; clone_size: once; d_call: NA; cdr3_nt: TGTGCCAACTCCCTGTACCAAGAGACCCAGTACTTC; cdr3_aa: CANSLYQETQYF
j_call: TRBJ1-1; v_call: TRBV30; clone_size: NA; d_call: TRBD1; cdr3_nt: TGTGCCTGGAGGGGACAGGGGGAAGCTAACACTGAAGCTTTCTTT; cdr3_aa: CAWRGQGEANTEAFF
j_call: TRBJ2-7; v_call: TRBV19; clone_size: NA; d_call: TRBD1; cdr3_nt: TGTGCCAGTAGTACCCGGGACAGATTTTACGAGCAGTACTTC; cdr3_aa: CASSTRDRFYEQYF
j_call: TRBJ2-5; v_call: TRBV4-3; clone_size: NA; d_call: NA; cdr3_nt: TGCGCCAGCAGCCAAGCCCAGGGGGGGACCCAGTACTTC; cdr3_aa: CASSQAQGGTQYF
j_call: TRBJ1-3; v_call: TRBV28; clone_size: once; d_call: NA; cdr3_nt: TGTGCCAGCAGTTTATTGGTACTAGGGGGTGGGAGCTCTGGAAACACCATATATTTT; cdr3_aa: CASSLLVLGGGSSGNTIYF
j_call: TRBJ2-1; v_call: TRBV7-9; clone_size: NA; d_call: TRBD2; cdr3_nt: TGTGCCAGCAGCTTTGGGACTAGCGGGAGCCCCTACAATGAGCAGTTCTTC; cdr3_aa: CASSFGTSGSPYNEQFF
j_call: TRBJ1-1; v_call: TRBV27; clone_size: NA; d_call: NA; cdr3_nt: TGTGCCAGCACCCAGTGGGGGTCGGGCACTGAAGCTTTCTTT; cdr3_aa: CASTQWGSGTEAFF
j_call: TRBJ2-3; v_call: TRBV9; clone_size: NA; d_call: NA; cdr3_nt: TGTGCCAGCACCGCGAACCCACCCTCTAACACAGATACGCAGTATTTT; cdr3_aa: CASTANPPSNTDTQYF
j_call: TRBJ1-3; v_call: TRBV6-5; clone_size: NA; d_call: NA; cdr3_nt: TGTGCCAGCAGTAAATCACGTTCAGCGGGAAACACCATATATTTT; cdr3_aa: CASSKSRSAGNTIYF
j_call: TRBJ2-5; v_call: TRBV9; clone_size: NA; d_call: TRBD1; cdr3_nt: TGTGCCAGCAGCGTACAGGGGGCGCGAGGGGAGACCCAGTACTTC; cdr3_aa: CASSVQGARGETQYF
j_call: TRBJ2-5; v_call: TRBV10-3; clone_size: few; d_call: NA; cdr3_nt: TGTGCCATCAGTGAAAAGGTCGTGGAGGAGACCCAGTACTTC; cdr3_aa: CAISEKVVEETQYF
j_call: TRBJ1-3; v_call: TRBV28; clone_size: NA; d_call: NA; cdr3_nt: TGTGCCAGCAGCACGCACTCTGGAAACACCATATATTTT; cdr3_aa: CASSTHSGNTIYF
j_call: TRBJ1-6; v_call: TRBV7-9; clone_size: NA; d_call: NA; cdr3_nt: TGTGCCAGCAGCTCGCCGAAGACAGGAGATAATTCACCCCTCCACTTT; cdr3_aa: CASSSPKTGDNSPLHF
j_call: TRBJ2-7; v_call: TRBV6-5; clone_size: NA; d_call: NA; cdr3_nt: TGTGCCAGCAGTTACCTACGGCCGGTACCATACTTC; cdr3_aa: CASSYLRPVPYF
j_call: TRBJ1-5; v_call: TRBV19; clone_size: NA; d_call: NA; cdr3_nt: TGTGCCAGTAGCTCACAGAGTCATAGCAATCAGCCCCAGCATTTT; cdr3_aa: CASSSQSHSNQPQHF